This TCR beta chain was recorded in a study of metastatic and nonmetastatic thyroid tumors. Study summary: Both malignant and benign thyroid patients supplied peripheral blood and tumor or nodule tissue samples, across which the repertoires of these patients were then compared.

By share, this clone counts as medium-sized. The antigen remains undetermined. Overall study findings and caveats: Relative to benign nodules, malignant thyroid tumors were reportedly characterized by significantly elevated TCR beta diversity in blood and tumor.

Germline CDR1 and CDR2: SEHNR and FQNEAQ (reference sequence). The ends were cut back, 7 bases at V and 4 bases at J, with 17 bases in the middle. CDR3 length: 14 residues. Authors' processing steps: The distant-metastasis classifier for papillary thyroid cancer was built from CDR3 differences across clinicopathological groups. TCRdb reprocessed the PCR reads using MiXCR. The V and J calls were not made by the authors but by TCRdb's processing. The sample carries 6,500 to 8,000 clones, 25% to 35% recorded once. Patients underwent thyroid surgery, and none had received any treatment before it. The chain uses TRBV7-9 and TRBJ2-7; maybe TRBD2 (6 bases). What was sequenced was tumor tissue. The clonotype comes from a female donor with papillary thyroid cancer or a benign thyroid nodule (not recorded which). Some clones in this sample may be carry-over from other donors' samples. The CDR3 nucleotides are TGTGCCAGCACCCCTTCGGCGGGGCTTTACGAGCAGTACTTC. It encodes CASTPSAGLYEQYF. The variable domain in full, completed from reference TRBV7-9 and TRBJ2-7, reads DTGVSQNPRHKITKRGQNVTFRCDPISEHNRLYWYRQTLGQGPEFLTYFQNEAQLEKSRLLSDRFSAERPKGSFSTLEIQRTEQGDSAMYLCASTPSAGLYEQYFGPGTRLTVT.